This T cell receptor beta chain was retrieved from a study of T-cell reconstitution after alpha-beta-depleted transplantation in children. This clonotype was seen repeatedly, ten times or more. Antigen: not known. Broader study findings: T-cell counts and diversity at one year post-transplant came mainly from newly produced T cells.

This sample's TCRbeta library carried unique molecular identifier barcodes. MiXCR was run by TCRdb on the PCR reads, yielding one entry per CDR3 protein. The data contain tens of thousands of distinct CDR3 sequences, 6.3% of them singletons. V lost 5 bases and J lost 8; bases outside the gene matches: 2. This CDR3 is built from 11 residues. The chain couples TRBV12-3 or TRBV12-4 to TRBJ1-2; 7 positions agree with TRBD1. The sequencing used PBMCs, mostly from graft donor cells, collected 180 days after TCRalphabeta/CD19-depleted stem cell transplant. The TCR was taken from a male patient younger than 18 who had a stem cell transplant for acute myeloid leukemia, so the T cells may come from the graft donor. DNA for the CDR3: TGTGCCAGCAGTGGGACAGTAGGCTACACCTTC. It codes for CASSGTVGYTF.